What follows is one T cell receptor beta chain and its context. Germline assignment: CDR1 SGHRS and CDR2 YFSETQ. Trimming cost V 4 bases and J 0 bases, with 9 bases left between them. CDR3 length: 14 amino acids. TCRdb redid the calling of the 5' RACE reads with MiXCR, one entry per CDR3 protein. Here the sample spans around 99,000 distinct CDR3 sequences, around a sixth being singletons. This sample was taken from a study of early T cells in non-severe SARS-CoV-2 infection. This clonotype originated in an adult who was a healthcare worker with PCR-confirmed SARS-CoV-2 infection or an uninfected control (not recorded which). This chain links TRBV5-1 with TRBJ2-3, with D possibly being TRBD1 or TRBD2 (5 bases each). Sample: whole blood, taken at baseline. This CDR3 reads CASSPGASTDTQYF. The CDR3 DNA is TGCGCCAGCAGCCCCGGGGCCAGCACAGATACGCAGTATTTT. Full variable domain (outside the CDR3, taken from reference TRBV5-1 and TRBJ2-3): KAGVTQTPRYLIKTRGQQVTLSCSPISGHRSVSWYQQTPGQGLQFLFEYFSETQRNKGNFPGRFSGRQFSNSRSEMNVSTLELGDSALYLCASSPGASTDTQYFGPGTRLTVL.